This T cell receptor beta chain stems from a study of cytomegalovirus exposure and HLA in healthy donors. Study observations and caveats: It was reported that the classifier diagnosed cytomegalovirus status with high specificity and sensitivity in both the original and validation cohorts. In a later analysis, TCR beta V- and J-gene trimming was associated with a missense DCLRE1C variant. It was fewer than 200 TCR beta chains that were listed as cytomegalovirus-associated. Among CMV-associated TCR beta chains, most appeared HLA-restricted in a later analysis.

Germline values: CDR1 SGHRS, CDR2 YFSETQ. V was shortened by 1 base and J by 8 bases, with 10 bases between the two germline ends. This CDR3 has 13 residues. Notes on this clone: What it recognizes is unknown.

The PCR employed 60 Vbeta primers together with 13 Jbeta primers. Here immunoSEQ multiplex PCR was the method, and the copy in TCRdb shows in-frame clones only, minus some. The table includes about 110,000 clones, approximately 70% detected once. The chain is built from TRBV5-1 and TRBJ1-3; D is undetermined. The specimen was PBMCs. The receptor was isolated from a man under 40 in good health and CMV-seropositive. The CDR3 sequence: CASSLPGEDTIYF. In nucleotides, the CDR3 is TGCGCCAGCAGCTTGCCCGGGGAAGACACCATATATTTT.